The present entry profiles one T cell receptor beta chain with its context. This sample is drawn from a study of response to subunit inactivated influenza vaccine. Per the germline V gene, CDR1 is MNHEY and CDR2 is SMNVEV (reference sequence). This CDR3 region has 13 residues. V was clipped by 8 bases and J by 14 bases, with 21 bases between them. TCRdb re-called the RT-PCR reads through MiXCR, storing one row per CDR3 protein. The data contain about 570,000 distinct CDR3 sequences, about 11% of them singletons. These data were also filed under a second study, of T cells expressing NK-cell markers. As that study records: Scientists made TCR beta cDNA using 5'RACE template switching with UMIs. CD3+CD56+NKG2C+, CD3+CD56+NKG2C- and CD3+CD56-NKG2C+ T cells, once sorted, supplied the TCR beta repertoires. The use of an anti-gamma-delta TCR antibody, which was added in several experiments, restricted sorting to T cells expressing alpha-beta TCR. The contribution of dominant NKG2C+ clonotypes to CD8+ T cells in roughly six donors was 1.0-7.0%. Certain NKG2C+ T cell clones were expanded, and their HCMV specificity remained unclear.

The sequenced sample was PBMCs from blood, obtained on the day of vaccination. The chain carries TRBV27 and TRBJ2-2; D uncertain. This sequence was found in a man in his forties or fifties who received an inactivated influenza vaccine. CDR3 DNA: TGTGCCAGCGGCCGAGATACTCCGGTGGATCTGTTTTTT. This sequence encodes CASGRDTPVDLFF.